This T cell receptor (beta chain) appears in the sequencing data of a study of OX40 agonist ivuxolimab in advanced cancers. On the study more broadly: Patients were dosed intravenously with ivuxolimab at 0.01 to 10 mg/kg every 2 weeks.

Sequenced by immunoSEQ multiplex PCR; TCRdb stores in-frame clones only, minus some. The repertoire holds roughly 25,000 clones, with approximately 81% as singletons. The sample was CD4+ or CD8+ T cells sorted from blood, taken in a trial of the OX40 agonist ivuxolimab. The TCR comes from an adult with an advanced solid tumor such as melanoma, head and neck, liver or kidney cancer.

The CDR3 DNA follows: TGTGCCAGCAGCTCAGTGGGGAGGGCCTACAATGAGCAGTTCTTC. Translating it yields CASSSVGRAYNEQFF. This chain links TRBV11-2 with TRBJ2-1, with 7 nucleotides matching TRBD2. Trimming removed 4 bases from V and 2 bases from J; junction bases left unmatched: 5. There are 15 residues in the CDR3. Looked up from germline, CDR1 is SGHAT and CDR2 is FQNNGV.